A selection of T cell receptor beta chains follows, all from one sample in a study of long-term antiretroviral therapy in people with HIV. Generated by immunoSEQ multiplex PCR, the TCRdb table keeps only in-frame clones and is missing some. The data hold tens of thousands of clones, with roughly 85% observed a single time. The material sequenced was unsorted PBMCs, taken about 2.4 years after starting antiretroviral therapy. These receptors were obtained from a man in his forties with HIV. The CDR3 runs from the conserved cysteine through the conserved F or W. D genes are given only for firm matches. The size entry is marked missing in some rows and otherwise reads once, few, many or a size class.

v_gene	abundance	d_gene	j_gene	len	CDR3aa	CDR3nt
TRBV30	NA	NA	TRBJ1-4	13	CAVGYLGREKLFF	TGTGCCGTAGGGTACCTTGGAAGGGAAAAACTGTTTTTT
TRBV27	NA	NA	TRBJ2-7	18	CASSLRLAETRASYEQYF	TGTGCCAGCAGTTTAAGGCTGGCAGAGACACGGGCTTCCTACGAGCAGTACTTC
TRBV25-1	NA	NA	TRBJ1-5	13	CASTSIGVQPQHF	TGTGCCAGCACCTCGATAGGAGTTCAGCCCCAGCATTTT
TRBV10-3	NA	NA	TRBJ2-7	11	CAISESGKQYF	TGTGCCATCAGTGAGTCGGGAAAGCAGTACTTC
TRBV6-5	few	TRBD1	TRBJ1-2	14	CASSYLGQDYGYTF	TGTGCCAGCAGTTACTTGGGACAGGACTATGGCTACACCTTC
TRBV9	NA	TRBD2	TRBJ2-7	15	CASSLASGATYEQYF	TGTGCCAGCAGCCTCGCTAGCGGGGCAACCTACGAGCAGTACTTC
TRBV4-2	NA	NA	TRBJ1-3	15	CASSQEPTSGNTIYF	TGTGCCAGCAGCCAAGAACCTACCTCTGGAAACACCATATATTTT
TRBV4-2	NA	NA	TRBJ2-1	16	CASQSGRGGVLDEQFF	TGTGCCAGCCAGAGTGGTAGGGGGGGAGTTTTGGATGAGCAGTTCTTC
TRBV30	NA	NA	TRBJ1-2	15	CAWSDGSGLLLSYTF	TGTGCCTGGAGTGACGGGTCCGGACTTTTGTTGAGCTACACCTTC
TRBV7-9	NA	TRBD2	TRBJ2-1	14	CASSFGLVNNEQFF	TGTGCCAGCAGCTTCGGACTAGTCAACAATGAGCAGTTCTTC
TRBV11-3	NA	NA	TRBJ2-7	13	CASSAPASHEQYF	TGTGCCAGCAGCGCGCCCGCCTCCCACGAGCAGTACTTC
TRBV4-1	NA	NA	TRBJ2-2	14	CASSPSEGSGELFF	TGCGCCAGCAGCCCCTCGGAGGGTTCTGGGGAGCTGTTTTTT
TRBV5-1	NA	NA	TRBJ2-2	16	CASSLNTARRTGELFF	TGCGCCAGCAGCTTAAATACAGCGAGGCGAACCGGGGAGCTGTTTTTT
TRBV20-1	NA	NA	TRBJ2-1	11	CSAALYNEQFF	TGCAGTGCGGCTCTTTACAATGAGCAGTTCTTC
TRBV7-9	few	TRBD2	TRBJ2-7	14	CASASSGVSYEQYF	TGTGCCAGCGCGTCTAGCGGGGTGTCCTACGAGCAGTACTTC
TRBV28	NA	NA	TRBJ1-2	14	CASSLRSKGHGYTF	TGTGCCAGCAGTTTAAGGTCTAAAGGACATGGCTACACCTTC
TRBV28	NA	TRBD1	TRBJ1-4	17	CASSLNIGQGFNEKLFF	TGTGCCAGCAGCCTGAACATTGGACAGGGATTTAATGAAAAACTGTTTTTT
TRBV6-1	NA	NA	TRBJ1-5	15	CASSELDLHNQPQHF	TGTGCCAGCAGTGAACTCGACCTACACAATCAGCCCCAGCATTTT
TRBV6-6	NA	NA	TRBJ1-1	15	CASSYSRGQNTEAFF	TGTGCCAGCAGTTACTCGAGAGGACAGAACACTGAAGCTTTCTTT
TRBV6-6	NA	TRBD2	TRBJ2-2	16	CASRAPSGGNTGELFF	TGTGCCAGCAGGGCCCCTAGCGGGGGGAACACCGGGGAGCTGTTTTTT
TRBV6-4	NA	NA	TRBJ1-2	12	CASSDDRYGYTF	TGTGCCAGCAGTGACGACAGATATGGCTACACCTTC
TRBV29-1	NA	NA	TRBJ2-4	14	CSVEAGTAKNIQYF	TGCAGCGTTGAAGCGGGTACGGCCAAAAACATTCAGTACTTC
TRBV7-9	NA	TRBD1	TRBJ1-4	12	CASQGALEKLFF	TGTGCCAGTCAGGGGGCGCTGGAAAAACTGTTTTTT
TRBV11-1	NA	NA	TRBJ2-3	15	CASSSGDGSTDTQYF	TGTGCCAGCAGCTCAGGGGACGGCAGCACAGATACGCAGTATTTT
TRBV5-1	NA	TRBD1	TRBJ1-1	16	CASSLDRDRVNTEAFF	TGCGCCAGCAGCTTGGATCGCGACAGGGTAAACACTGAAGCTTTCTTT
TRBV5-1	NA	NA	TRBJ1-1	14	CASSLAHGETEAFF	TGCGCCAGCAGCTTGGCCCATGGAGAGACTGAAGCTTTCTTT
TRBV5-5	NA	NA	TRBJ2-3	12	CASSFGTDTQYF	TGTGCCAGCAGCTTTGGGACAGATACGCAGTATTTT
TRBV5-6	NA	NA	TRBJ1-1	13	CASSFTSNTEAFF	TGTGCCAGCAGTTTTACATCGAACACTGAAGCTTTCTTT
TRBV27	NA	NA	TRBJ2-1	13	CASSLPWGDEQFF	TGTGCCAGCAGTTTACCTTGGGGCGATGAGCAGTTCTTC
TRBV7-6	few	TRBD1	TRBJ1-4	15	CASSNGQGANEKLFF	TGTGCCAGCAGCAACGGACAGGGCGCTAATGAAAAACTGTTTTTT
TRBV27	NA	NA	TRBJ1-4	16	CASSLSRRIDNEKLFF	TGTGCCAGCAGTTTATCTCGACGGATAGATAATGAAAAACTGTTTTTT